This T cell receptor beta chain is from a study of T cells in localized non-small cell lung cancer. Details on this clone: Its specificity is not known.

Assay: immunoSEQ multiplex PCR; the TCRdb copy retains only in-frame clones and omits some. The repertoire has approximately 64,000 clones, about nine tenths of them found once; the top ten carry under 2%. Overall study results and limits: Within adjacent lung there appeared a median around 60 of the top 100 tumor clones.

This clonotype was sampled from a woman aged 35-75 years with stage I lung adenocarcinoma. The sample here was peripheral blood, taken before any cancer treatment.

CDR3 coding DNA: TGCGCCAGCAGCTTGGGGGTTAGCTCTGGAAACACCATATATTTT. Translating gives CASSLGVSSGNTIYF. The chain combines TRBV5-1 with TRBJ1-3; D uncertain. The CDR3 runs 15 residues. The V gene lost 0 bases and the J gene lost 0 bases, with 7 bases spanning the gap. Looked up from germline, CDR1 is SGHRS and CDR2 is YFSETQ.